The clone carrying this T cell receptor (beta chain) was detected many times. This sample stems from a study of T cells in Graves' hyperthyroidism and ophthalmopathy. Trimming removed 1 base from V and 2 bases from J, with 14 bases in between. CDR3 length equals 17 residues. RNA transcripts were the template for amplifying TCR beta CDR3 regions. Carried out on the TCR CDR3, a first-round RT-PCR used the HTBI primer set. MiXCR was run by TCRdb on the multiplex PCR reads, yielding one entry per CDR3 protein. The repertoire holds approximately 610,000 distinct CDR3 sequences, with roughly 15% as singletons.

V and J are TRBV12-3 or TRBV12-4 and TRBJ2-2, with D perhaps TRBD1 (6 bases). Sequenced sample: blood. This TCR derives from a middle-aged woman with Graves' ophthalmopathy. Here the CDR3 reads CASSLGGPNYNTGELFF. In nucleotides, the CDR3 is TGTGCCAGCAGTTTAGGGGGGCCAAACTATAACACCGGGGAGCTGTTTTTT.